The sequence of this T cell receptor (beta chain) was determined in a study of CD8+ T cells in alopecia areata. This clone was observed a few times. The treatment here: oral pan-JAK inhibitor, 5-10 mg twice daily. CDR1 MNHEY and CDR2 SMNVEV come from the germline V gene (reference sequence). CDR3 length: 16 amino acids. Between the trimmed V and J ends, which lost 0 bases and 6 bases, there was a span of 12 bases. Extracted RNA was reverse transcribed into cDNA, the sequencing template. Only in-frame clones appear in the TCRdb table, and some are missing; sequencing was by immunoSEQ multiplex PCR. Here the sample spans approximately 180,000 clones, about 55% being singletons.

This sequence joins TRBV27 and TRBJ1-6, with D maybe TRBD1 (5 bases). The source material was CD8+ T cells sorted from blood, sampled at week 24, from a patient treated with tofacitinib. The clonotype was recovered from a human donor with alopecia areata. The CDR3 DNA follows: TGTGCCAGCAGTTTATCGGGGGGAAGGGGTAATTCACCCCTCCACTTT. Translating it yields CASSLSGGRGNSPLHF.